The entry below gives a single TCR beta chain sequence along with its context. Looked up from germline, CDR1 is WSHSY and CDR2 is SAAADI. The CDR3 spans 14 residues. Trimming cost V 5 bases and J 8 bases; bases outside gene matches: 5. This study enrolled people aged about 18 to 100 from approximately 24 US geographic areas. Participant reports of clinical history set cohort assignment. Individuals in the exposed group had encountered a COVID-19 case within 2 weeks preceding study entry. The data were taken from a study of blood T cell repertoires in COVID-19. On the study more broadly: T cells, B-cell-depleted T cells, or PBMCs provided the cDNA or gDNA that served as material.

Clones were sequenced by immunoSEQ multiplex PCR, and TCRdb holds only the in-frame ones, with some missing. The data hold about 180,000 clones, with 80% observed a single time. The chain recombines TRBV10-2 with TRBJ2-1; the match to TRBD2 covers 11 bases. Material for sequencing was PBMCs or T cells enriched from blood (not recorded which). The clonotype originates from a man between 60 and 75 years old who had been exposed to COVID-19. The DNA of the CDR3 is TGCGCCAGCAGTAAACTAGCGGGAGATGATGAGCAGTTCTTC. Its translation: CASSKLAGDDEQFF.